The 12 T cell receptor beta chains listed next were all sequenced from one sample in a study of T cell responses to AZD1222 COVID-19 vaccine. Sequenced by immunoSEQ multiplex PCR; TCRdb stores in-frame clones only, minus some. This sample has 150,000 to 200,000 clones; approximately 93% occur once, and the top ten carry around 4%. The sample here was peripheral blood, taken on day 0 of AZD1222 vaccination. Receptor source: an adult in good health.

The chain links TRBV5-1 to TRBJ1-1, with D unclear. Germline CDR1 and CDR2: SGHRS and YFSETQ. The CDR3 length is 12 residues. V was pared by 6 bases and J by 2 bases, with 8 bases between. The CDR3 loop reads CASTRDNTEAFF. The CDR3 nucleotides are TGCGCCAGCACGCGTGACAACACTGAAGCTTTCTTT.

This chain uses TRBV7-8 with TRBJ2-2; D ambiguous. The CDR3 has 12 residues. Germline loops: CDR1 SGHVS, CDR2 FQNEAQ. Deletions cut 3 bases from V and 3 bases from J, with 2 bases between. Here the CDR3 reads CASSFYTGELFF. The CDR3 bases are TGTGCCAGCAGCTTTTACACCGGGGAGCTGTTTTTT.

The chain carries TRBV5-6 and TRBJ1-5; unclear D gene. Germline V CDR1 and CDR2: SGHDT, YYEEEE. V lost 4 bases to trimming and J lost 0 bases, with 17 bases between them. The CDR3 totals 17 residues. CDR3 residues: CASSQGADDYSNQPQHF. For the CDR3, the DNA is TGTGCCAGCAGCCAAGGTGCGGACGACTATAGCAATCAGCCCCAGCATTTT.

The CDR3 nucleotides are TGTGCCAGCTCACCACCGAGGGGGCGTAATGGCTACACCTTC. The encoded protein is CASSPPRGRNGYTF. V and J are TRBV18 and TRBJ1-2; 7 nucleotides match TRBD1. This CDR3 is built from 14 residues. CDR1 is KGHSH and CDR2 is LQKENI in the germline V gene. V lost 0 bases to trimming and J lost 6 bases; unmatched junction nucleotides: 4.

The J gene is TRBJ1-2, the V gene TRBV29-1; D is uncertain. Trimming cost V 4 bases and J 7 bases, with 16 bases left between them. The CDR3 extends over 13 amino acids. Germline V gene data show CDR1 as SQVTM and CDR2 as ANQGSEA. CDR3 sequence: CSVGSELTSGYTF. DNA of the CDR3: TGCAGCGTTGGTAGCGAGCTTACTTCTGGCTACACCTTC.

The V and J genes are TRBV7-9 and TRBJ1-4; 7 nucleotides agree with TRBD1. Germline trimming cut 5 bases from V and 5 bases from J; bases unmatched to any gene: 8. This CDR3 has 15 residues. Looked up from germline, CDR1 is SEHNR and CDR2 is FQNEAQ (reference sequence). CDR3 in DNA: TGTGCCAGCAGCCCCGGCGGCAGGGGGAATGAAAAACTGTTTTTT. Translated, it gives CASSPGGRGNEKLFF.

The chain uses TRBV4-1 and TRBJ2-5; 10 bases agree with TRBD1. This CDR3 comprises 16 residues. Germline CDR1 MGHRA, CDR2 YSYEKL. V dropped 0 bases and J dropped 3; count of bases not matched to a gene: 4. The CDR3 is CASSQDGGTGEETQYF. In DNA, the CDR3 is TGCGCCAGCAGCCAAGACGGTGGGACAGGGGAAGAGACCCAGTACTTC.

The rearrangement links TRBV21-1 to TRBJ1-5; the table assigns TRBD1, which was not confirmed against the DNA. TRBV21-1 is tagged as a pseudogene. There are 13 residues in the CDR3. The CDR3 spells CASSKKGNQPQHF. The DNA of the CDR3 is TGTGCCAGCAGCAAAAAGGGGAATCAGCCCCAGCATTTT.

The CDR3 coding sequence is TGTGCCAGCAGCTCCGGTTCAGGGGCTAAAACCAGACGCGGCTACACCTTC. Its translation is CASSSGSGAKTRRGYTF. J is TRBJ1-2 and V is TRBV5-4; tentatively, D is TRBD1 (6 bases). The length of the CDR3 is 17 residues. Trimming removed 3 bases at V and 8 bases at J, with 26 bases between. Germline assignment: CDR1 SGHNT and CDR2 YYREEE (reference sequence).

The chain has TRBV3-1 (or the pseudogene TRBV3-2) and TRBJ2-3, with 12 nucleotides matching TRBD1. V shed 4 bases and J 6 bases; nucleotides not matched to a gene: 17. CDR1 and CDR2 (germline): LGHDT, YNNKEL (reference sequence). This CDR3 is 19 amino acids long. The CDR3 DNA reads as TGTGCCAGCAGCCCGATGGGGACAGGGGGCGTTGAGGGGAAGGATACGCAGTATTTT. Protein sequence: CASSPMGTGGVEGKDTQYF.

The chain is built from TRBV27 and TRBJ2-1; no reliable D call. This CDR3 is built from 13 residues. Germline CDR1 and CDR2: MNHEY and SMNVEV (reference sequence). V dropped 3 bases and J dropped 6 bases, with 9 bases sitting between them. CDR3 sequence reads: CASSFSDGNEQFF. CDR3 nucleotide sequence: TGTGCCAGCAGTTTTTCGGACGGCAATGAGCAGTTCTTC.

The CDR3 coding sequence is TGCGCCAGCAGCCCCCAGACAGCGAACACTGAAGCTTTCTTT. Protein product: CASSPQTANTEAFF. This sequence joins TRBV5-1 and TRBJ1-1, with a possible D match to TRBD1 (5 bases). Trimming stripped 4 bases from V and 1 base from J, with 11 bases between. The CDR3 loop spans 14 amino acids. Per germline, CDR1 SGHRS and CDR2 YFSETQ.